This T cell receptor beta chain originates from a study of beta chain features in type 1 diabetes. On the study more broadly: Across all samples, about 110,000,000 sorted cells were examined.

This clone was seen more than once but under ten times. Its specificity is not known. This CDR3 is 15 amino acids long. J lost 4 bases, V lost 6 bases, and 9 bases had no gene match. Looked up from germline, CDR1 is MDHEN and CDR2 is SYDVKM. Expressed TCRB transcripts were sequenced, since all the RNA that had been isolated was reverse transcribed. Sequencing was performed with immunoSEQ multiplex PCR; in TCRdb, only in-frame clones are kept and a portion is missing. The sample consists of about 340,000 clones, approximately 13% of them appearing once. Study-level findings and limits: A moderate, significant TCRB CDR3 shortening appeared in type 1 diabetes across four CD4+ subsets. Highly expressing activated T cells could be over-counted with a cDNA template. More deletions and fewer insertions at VDJ junctions were seen in type 1 diabetes patients.

Sequences were obtained from naive CD4+ T cells from blood. This sequence originates from a young woman with type 1 diabetes. V usage is TRBV28 and J usage is TRBJ1-5; TRBD1 matches 7 bases. CDR3 in amino acids: CASSSWAGGNQPQHF. DNA of the CDR3: TGTGCCAGCAGCTCCTGGGCAGGGGGGAATCAGCCCCAGCATTTT. Using reference TRBV28 and TRBJ1-5 for the parts outside the CDR3, the full variable domain is DVKVTQSSRYLVKRTGEKVFLECVQDMDHENMFWYRQDPGLGLRLIYFSYDVKMKEKGDIPEGYSVSREKKERFSLILESASTNQTSMYLCASSSWAGGNQPQHFGDGTRLSIL.